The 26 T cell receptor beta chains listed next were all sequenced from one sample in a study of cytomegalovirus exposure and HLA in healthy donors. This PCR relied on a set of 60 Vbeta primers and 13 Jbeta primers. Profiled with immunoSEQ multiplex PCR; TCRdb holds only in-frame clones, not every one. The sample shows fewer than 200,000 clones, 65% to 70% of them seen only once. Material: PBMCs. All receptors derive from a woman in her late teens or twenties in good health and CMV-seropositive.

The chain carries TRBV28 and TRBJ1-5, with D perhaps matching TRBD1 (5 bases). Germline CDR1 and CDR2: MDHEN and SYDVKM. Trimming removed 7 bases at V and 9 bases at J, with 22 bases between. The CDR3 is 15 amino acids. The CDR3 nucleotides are TGTGCCAGCACCGACGGGGGACCTCCCTCGGGGCCCCAGCATTTT. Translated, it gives CASTDGGPPSGPQHF.

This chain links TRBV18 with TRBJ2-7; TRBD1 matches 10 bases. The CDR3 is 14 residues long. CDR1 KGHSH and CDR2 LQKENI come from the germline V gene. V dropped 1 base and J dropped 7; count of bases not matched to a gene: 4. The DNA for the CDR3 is TGTGCCAGCTCACCACGGGACAGGGGAGGTGAGCAGTACTTC. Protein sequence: CASSPRDRGGEQYF.

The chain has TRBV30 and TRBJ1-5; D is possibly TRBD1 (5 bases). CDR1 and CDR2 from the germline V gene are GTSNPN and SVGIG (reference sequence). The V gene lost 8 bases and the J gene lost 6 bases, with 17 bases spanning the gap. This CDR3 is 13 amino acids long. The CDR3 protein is CALQVGGGQPQHF. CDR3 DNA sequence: TGTGCCCTCCAAGTTGGGGGAGGTCAGCCCCAGCATTTT.

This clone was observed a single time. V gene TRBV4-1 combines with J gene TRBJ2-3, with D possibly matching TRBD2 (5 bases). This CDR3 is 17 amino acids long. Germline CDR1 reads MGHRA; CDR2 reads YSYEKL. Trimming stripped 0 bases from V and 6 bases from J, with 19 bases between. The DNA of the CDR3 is TGCGCCAGCAGCCAAGATATCGCTCCTAGCCTTCTGGATACGCAGTATTTT. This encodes CASSQDIAPSLLDTQYF.

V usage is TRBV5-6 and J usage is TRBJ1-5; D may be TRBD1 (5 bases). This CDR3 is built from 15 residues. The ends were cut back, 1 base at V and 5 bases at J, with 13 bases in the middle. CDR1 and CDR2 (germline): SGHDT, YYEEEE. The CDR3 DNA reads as TGTGCCAGCAGCTTGACAGGCAGGTCTGATCAGCCCCAGCATTTT. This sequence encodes CASSLTGRSDQPQHF.

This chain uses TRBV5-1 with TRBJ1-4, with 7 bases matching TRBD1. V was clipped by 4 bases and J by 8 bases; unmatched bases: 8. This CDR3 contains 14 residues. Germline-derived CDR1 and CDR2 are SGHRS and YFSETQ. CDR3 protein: CASSPGTETEKLFF. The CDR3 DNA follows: TGCGCCAGCAGCCCCGGGACAGAAACAGAAAAACTGTTTTTT.

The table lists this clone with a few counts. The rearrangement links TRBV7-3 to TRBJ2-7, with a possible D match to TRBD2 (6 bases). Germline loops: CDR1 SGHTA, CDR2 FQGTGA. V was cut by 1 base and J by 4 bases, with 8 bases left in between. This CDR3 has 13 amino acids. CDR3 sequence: CASSLSGTYEQYF. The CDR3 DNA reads TGTGCCAGCAGCTTAAGTGGGACTTACGAGCAGTACTTC.

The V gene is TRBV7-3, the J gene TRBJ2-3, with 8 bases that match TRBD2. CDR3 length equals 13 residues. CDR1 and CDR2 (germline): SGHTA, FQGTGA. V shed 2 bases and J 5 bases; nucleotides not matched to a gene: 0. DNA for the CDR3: TGTGCCAGCAGCTTACGGGGGGGAGATACGCAGTATTTT. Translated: CASSLRGGDTQYF.

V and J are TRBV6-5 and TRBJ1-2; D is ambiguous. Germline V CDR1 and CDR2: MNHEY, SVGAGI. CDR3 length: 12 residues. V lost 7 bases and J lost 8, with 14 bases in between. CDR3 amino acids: CASTAGSGGYTF. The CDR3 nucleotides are TGTGCCAGCACAGCCGGGTCCGGCGGCTACACCTTC.

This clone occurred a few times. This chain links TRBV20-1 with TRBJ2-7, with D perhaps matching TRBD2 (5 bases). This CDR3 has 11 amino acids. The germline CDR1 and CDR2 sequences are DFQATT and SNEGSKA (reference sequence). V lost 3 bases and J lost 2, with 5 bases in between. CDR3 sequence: CSASGTYEQYF. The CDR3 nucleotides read TGCAGTGCTAGCGGGACCTACGAGCAGTACTTC.

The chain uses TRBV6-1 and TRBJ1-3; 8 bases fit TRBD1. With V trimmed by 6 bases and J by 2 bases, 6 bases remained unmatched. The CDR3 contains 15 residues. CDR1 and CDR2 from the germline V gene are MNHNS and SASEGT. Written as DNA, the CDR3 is TGTGCCAGCAGGGCAGGGGGCGCCGCTGGAAACACCATATATTTT. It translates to CASRAGGAAGNTIYF.

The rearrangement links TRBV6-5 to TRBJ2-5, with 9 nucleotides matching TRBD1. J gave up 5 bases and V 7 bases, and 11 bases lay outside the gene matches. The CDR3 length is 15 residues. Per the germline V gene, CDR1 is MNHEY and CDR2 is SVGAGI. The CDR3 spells CASKKTGGDGETQYF. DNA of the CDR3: TGTGCCAGCAAGAAGACAGGGGGGGATGGGGAGACCCAGTACTTC.

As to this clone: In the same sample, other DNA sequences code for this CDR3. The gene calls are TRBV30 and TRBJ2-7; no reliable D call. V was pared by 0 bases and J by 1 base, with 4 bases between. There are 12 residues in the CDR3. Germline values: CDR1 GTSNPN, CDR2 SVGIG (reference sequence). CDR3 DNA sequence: TGTGCCTGGAGTGTTCTGTCCTACGAGCAGTACTTC. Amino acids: CAWSVLSYEQYF.

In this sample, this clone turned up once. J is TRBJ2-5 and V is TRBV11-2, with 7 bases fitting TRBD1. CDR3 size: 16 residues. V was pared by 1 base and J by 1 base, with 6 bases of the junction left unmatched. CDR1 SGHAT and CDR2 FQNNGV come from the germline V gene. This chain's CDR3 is CASSLVTGALQETQYF. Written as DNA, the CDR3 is TGTGCCAGCAGCTTAGTTACAGGGGCTCTCCAAGAGACCCAGTACTTC.

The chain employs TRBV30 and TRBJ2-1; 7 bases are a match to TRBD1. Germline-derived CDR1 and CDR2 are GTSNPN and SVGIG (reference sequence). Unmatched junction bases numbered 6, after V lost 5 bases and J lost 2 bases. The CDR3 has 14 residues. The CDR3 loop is CAWDTGDAYNEQFF. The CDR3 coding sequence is TGTGCCTGGGATACAGGGGACGCCTACAATGAGCAGTTCTTC.

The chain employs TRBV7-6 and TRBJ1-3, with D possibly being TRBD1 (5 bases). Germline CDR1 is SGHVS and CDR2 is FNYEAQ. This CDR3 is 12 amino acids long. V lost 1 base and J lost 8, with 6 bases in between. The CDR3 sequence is CASSLGDYTIYF. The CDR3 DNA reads TGTGCCAGCAGCTTAGGGGACTACACCATATATTTT. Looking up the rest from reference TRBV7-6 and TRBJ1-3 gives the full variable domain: GAGVSQSPRYKVTKRGQDVALRCDPISGHVSLYWYRQALGQGPEFLTYFNYEAQQDKSGLPNDRFSAERPEGSISTLTIQRTEQRDSAMYRCASSLGDYTIYFGEGSWLTVV.

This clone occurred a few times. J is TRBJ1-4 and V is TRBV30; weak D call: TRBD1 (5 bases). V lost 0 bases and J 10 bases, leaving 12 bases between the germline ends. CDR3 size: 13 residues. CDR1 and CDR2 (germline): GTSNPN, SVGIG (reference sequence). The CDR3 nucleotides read TGTGCCTGGAGTGTAAGGCAGGGAGGAAAACTGTTTTTT. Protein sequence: CAWSVRQGGKLFF.

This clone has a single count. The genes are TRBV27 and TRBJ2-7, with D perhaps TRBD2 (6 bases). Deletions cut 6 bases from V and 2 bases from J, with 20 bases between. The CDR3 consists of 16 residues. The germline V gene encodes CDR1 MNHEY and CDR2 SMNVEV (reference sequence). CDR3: CASRGVGGSVPYEQYF. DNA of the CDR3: TGTGCCAGCAGGGGGGTCGGAGGGTCGGTGCCCTACGAGCAGTACTTC.

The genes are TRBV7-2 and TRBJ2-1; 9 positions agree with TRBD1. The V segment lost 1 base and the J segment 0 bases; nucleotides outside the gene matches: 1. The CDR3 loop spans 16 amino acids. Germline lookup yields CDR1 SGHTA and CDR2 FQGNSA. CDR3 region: CASSLGGQGSYNEQFF. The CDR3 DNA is TGTGCCAGCAGCTTAGGGGGACAGGGCTCCTACAATGAGCAGTTCTTC.

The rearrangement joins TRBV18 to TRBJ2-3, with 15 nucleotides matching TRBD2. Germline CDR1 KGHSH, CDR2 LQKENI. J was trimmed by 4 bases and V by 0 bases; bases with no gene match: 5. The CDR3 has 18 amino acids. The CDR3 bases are TGTGCCAGCTCACCACCGGGACTAGCGGGAGGCGGGGCAGATACGCAGTATTTT. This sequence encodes CASSPPGLAGGGADTQYF.

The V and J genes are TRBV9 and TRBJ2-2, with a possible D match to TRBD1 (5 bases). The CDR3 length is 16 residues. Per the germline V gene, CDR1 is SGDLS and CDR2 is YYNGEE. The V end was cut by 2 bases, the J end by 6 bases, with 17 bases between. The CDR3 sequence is CASSVTTAASSGELFF. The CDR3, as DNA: TGTGCCAGCAGCGTGACGACAGCAGCATCATCCGGGGAGCTGTTTTTT.

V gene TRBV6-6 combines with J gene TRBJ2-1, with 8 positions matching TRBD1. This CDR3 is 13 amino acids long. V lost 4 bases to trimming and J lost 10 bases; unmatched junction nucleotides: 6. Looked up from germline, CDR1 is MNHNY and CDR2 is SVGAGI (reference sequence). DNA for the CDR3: TGTGCCAGCAGTTTCTTACAGGGGGTGGAGCAGTTCTTC. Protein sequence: CASSFLQGVEQFF.

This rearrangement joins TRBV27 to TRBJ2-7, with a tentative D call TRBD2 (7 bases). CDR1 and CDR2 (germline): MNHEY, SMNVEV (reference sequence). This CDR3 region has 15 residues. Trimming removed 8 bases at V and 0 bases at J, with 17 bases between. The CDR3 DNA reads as TGTGCCAGCCGAGAGGGGGGGATGATCTCCTACGAGCAGTACTTC. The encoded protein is CASREGGMISYEQYF.

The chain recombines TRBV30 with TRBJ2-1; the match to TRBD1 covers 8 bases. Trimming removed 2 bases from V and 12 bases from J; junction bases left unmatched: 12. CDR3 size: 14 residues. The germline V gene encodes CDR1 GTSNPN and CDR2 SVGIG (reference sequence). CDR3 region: CAWSKGQGTDGQFF. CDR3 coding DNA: TGTGCCTGGAGTAAAGGACAGGGTACGGATGGGCAGTTCTTC.

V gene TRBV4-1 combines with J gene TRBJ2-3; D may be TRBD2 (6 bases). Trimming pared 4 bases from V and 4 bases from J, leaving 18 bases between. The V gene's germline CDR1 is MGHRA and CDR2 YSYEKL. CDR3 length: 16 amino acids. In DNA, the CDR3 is TGCGCCAGCAGCCCGTCAATGGCGGGACTGGCAGATACGCAGTATTTT. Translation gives CASSPSMAGLADTQYF.

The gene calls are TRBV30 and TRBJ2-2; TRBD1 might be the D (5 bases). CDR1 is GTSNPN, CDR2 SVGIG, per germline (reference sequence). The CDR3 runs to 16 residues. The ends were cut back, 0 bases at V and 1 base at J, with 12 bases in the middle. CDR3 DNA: TGTGCCTGGAGTGTCCGCAGGGTAGGGAACACCGGGGAGCTGTTTTTT. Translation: CAWSVRRVGNTGELFF.